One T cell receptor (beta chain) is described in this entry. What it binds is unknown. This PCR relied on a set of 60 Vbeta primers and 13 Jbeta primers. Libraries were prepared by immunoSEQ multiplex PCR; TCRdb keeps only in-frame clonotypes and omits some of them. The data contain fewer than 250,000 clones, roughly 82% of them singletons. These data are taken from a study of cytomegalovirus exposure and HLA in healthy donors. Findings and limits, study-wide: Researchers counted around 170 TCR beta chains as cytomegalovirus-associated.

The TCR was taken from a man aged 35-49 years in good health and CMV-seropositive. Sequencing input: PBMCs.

CDR3 sequence (DNA): TGCGCCAGCAGCTTGAGTAGCGGAAACTCCTACGAGCAGTACTTC. Amino acids: CASSLSSGNSYEQYF. The chain combines TRBV5-1 with TRBJ2-7; TRBD2 is a possible D gene (6 bases). There are 15 residues in the CDR3. The germline V gene encodes CDR1 SGHRS and CDR2 YFSETQ. V was pared by 1 base and J by 0 bases, with 11 bases between.